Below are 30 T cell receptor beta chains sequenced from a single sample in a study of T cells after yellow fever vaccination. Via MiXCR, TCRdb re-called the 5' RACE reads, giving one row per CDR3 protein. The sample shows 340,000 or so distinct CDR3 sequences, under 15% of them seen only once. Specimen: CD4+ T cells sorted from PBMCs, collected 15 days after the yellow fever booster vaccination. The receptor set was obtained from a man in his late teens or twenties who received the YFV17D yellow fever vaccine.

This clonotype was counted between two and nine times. The CDR3 DNA reads TGTGCCTGGAGTGTACCCGTCTGGGATCGGCAAGGAACTAATGAAAAACTGTTTTTT. Amino acid sequence: CAWSVPVWDRQGTNEKLFF. V and J are TRBV30 and TRBJ1-4; D remains ambiguous. Germline loops: CDR1 GTSNPN, CDR2 SVGIG (reference sequence). The CDR3 has 19 residues. Trimming took 0 bases from V and 1 from J, leaving 21 bases between them.

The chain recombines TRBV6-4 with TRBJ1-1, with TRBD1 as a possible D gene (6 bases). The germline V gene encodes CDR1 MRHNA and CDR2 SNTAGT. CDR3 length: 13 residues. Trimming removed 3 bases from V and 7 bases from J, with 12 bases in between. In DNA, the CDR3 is TGTGCCAGCAGTGAGGAAGGCAGGGGTGAAGCTTTCTTT. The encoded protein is CASSEEGRGEAFF.

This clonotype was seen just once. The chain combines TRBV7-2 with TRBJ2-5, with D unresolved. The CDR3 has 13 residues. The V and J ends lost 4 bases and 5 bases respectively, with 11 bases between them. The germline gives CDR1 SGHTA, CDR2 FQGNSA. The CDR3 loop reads CASSWIERETQYF. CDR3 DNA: TGTGCCAGCAGCTGGATCGAACGGGAGACCCAGTACTTC.

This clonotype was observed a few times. In DNA, the CDR3 is TGCGCCAGCAGCCAAGCCGTGGGTTGGAAAGAGACCCAGTACTTC. Amino acid sequence: CASSQAVGWKETQYF. V and J are TRBV4-3 and TRBJ2-5; D call uncertain. Germline loops: CDR1 LGHNA, CDR2 YSLEER. This CDR3 has 15 residues. V gave up 1 base and J gave up 3 bases, with 12 bases separating them.

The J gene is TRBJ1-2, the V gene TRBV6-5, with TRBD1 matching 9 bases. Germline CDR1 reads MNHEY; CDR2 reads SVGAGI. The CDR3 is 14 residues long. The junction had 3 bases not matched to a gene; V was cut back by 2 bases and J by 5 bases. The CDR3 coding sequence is TGTGCCAGCAGTTACGCCGGGACAGGGTATGGCTACACCTTC. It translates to CASSYAGTGYGYTF.

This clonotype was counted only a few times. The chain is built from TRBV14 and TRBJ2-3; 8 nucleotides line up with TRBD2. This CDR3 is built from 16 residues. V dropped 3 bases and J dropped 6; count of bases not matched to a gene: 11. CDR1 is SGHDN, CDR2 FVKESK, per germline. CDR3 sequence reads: CASSHESGGRADTQYF. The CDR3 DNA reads TGTGCCAGCAGCCACGAAAGCGGGGGCCGGGCCGATACGCAGTATTTT.

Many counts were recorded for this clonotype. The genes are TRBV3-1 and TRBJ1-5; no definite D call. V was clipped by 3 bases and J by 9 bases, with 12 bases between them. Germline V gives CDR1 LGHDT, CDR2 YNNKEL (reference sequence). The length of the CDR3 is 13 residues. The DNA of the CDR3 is TGTGCCAGCAGCCATAGTCCCAGTGGGCCCCAGCATTTT. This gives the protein CASSHSPSGPQHF.

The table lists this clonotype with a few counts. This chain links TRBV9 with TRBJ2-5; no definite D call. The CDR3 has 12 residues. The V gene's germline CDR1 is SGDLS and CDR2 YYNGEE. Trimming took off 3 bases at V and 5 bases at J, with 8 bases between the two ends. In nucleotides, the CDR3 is TGTGCCAGCAGCGGTGAGTGGGAGACCCAGTACTTC. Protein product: CASSGEWETQYF.

In DNA, the CDR3 is TGCAGCGTACCGACAGGGATAACTGAAGCTTTCTTT. It yields the protein CSVPTGITEAFF. V gene TRBV29-1 combines with J gene TRBJ1-1; the match to TRBD1 covers 7 bases. Germline trimming cut 6 bases from V and 5 bases from J; bases unmatched to any gene: 6. CDR3 size: 12 residues. Looked up from germline, CDR1 is SQVTM and CDR2 is ANQGSEA.

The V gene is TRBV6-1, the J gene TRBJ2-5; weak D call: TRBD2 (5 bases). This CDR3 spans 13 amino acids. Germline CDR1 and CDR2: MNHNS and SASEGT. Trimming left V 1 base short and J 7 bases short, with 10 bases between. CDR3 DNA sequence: TGTGCCAGCAGTGAAGTGCTAGCCGGGACCCAGTACTTC. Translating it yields CASSEVLAGTQYF.

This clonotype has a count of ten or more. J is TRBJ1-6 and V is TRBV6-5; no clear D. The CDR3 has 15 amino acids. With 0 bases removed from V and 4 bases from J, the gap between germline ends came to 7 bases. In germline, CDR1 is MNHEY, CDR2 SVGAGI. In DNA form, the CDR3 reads TGTGCCAGCAGTTACTCGAGAGTGTATAATTCACCCCTCCACTTT. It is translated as CASSYSRVYNSPLHF.

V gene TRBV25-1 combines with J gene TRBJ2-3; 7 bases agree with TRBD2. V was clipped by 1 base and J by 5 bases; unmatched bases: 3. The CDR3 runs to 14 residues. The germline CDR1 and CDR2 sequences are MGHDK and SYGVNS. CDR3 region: CASSESWGGDTQYF. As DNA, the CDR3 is TGTGCCAGCAGTGAATCCTGGGGGGGAGATACGCAGTATTTT.

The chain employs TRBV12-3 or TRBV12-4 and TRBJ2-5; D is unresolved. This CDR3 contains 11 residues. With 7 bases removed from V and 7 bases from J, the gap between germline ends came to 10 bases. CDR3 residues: CASKGLGTQYF. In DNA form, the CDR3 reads TGTGCCAGCAAAGGGTTAGGGACCCAGTACTTC.

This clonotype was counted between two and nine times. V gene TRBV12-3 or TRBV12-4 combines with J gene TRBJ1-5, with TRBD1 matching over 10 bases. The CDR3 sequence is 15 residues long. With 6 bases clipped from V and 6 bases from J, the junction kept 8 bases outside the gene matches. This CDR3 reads CASSPGTGAGQPQHF. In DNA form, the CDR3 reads TGTGCCAGCAGCCCGGGGACAGGGGCGGGTCAGCCCCAGCATTTT.

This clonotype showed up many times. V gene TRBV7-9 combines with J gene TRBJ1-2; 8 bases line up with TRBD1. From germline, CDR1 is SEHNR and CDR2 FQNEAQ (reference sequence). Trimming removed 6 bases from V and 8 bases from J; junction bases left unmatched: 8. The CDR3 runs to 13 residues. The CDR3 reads CASSSTGDGGYTF. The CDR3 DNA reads TGTGCCAGCAGTTCGACAGGGGACGGAGGCTACACCTTC.

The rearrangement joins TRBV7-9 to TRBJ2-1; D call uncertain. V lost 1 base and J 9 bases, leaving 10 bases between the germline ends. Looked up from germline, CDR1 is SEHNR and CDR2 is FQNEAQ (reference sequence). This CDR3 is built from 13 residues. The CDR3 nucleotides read TGTGCCAGCAGCTTAGATACTATCGGTGAGCAGTTCTTC. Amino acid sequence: CASSLDTIGEQFF.

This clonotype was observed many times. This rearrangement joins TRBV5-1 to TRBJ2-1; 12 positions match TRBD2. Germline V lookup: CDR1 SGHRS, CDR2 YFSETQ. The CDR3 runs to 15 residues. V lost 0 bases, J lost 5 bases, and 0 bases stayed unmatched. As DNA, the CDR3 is TGCGCCAGCAGCTTGGGACTAGCGGGGGACAATGAGCAGTTCTTC. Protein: CASSLGLAGDNEQFF. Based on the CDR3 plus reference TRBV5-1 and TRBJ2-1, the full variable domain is KAGVTQTPRYLIKTRGQQVTLSCSPISGHRSVSWYQQTPGQGLQFLFEYFSETQRNKGNFPGRFSGRQFSNSRSEMNVSTLELGDSALYLCASSLGLAGDNEQFFGPGTRLTVL.

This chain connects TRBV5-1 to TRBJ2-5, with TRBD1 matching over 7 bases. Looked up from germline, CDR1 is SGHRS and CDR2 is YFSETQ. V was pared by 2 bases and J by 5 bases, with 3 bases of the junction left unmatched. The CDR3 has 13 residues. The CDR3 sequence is CASSFGTAETQYF. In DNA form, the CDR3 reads TGCGCCAGCAGCTTCGGGACAGCGGAGACCCAGTACTTC.

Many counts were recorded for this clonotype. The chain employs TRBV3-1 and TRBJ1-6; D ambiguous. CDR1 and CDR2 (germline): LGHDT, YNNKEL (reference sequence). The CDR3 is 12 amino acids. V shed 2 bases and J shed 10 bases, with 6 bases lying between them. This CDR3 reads CASSQRPSPLHF. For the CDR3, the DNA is TGTGCCAGCAGCCAAAGGCCCTCACCCCTCCACTTT. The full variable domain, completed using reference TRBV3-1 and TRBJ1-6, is DTAVSQTPKYLVTQMGNDKSIKCEQNLGHDTMYWYKQDSKKFLKIMFSYNNKELIINETVPNRFSPKSPDKAHLNLHINSLELGDSAVYFCASSQRPSPLHFGNGTRLTVT.

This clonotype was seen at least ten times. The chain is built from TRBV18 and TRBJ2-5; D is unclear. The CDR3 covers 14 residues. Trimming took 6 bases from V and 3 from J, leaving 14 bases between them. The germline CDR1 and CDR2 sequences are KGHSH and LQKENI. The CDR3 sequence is CASSTTNPEETQYF. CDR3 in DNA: TGTGCCAGCTCGACGACAAATCCTGAAGAGACCCAGTACTTC.

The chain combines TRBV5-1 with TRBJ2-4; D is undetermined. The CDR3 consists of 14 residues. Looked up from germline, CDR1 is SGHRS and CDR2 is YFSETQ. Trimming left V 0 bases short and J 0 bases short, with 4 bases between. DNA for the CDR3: TGCGCCAGCAGCTTGGATATAGCCAAAAACATTCAGTACTTC. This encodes CASSLDIAKNIQYF.

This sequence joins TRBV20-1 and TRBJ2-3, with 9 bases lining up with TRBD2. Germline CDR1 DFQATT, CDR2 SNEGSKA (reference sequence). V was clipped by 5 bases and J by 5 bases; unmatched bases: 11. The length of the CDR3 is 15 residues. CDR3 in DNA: TGCAGTGCTCCGCGCCCAGCGGGGGGTGGAGATACGCAGTATTTT. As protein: CSAPRPAGGGDTQYF.

CDR3 DNA sequence: TGCGCCACCACCGGGACAGGCTCATACGAGCAGTACGTC. The encoded protein is CATTGTGSYEQYV. V and J are TRBV5-1 and TRBJ2-7; 8 nucleotides match TRBD1. CDR3 length: 13 residues. CDR1 is SGHRS and CDR2 is YFSETQ in the germline V gene. Trimming took 9 bases from V and 4 from J; bases not matched to a gene: 9.

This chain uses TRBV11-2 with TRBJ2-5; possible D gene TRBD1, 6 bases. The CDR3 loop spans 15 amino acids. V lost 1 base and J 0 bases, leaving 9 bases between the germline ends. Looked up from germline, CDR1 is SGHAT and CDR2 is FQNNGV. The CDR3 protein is CASSLVQGYQETQYF. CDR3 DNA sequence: TGTGCCAGCAGCTTAGTGCAGGGGTACCAAGAGACCCAGTACTTC.

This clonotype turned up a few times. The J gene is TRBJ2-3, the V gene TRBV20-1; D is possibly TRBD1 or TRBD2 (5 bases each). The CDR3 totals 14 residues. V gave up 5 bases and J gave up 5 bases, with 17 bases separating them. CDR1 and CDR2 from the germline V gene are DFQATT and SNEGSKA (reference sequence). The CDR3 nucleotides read TGCAGTGCTGGCGGTTCCATGAGGGGAGATACGCAGTATTTT. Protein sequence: CSAGGSMRGDTQYF.

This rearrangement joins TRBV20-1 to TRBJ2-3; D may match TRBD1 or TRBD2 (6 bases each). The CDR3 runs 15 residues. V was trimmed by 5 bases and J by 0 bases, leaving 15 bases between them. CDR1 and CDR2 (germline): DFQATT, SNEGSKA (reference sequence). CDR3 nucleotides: TGCAGTGCTTCGACCGGGGGCCTGAGCACAGATACGCAGTATTTT. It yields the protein CSASTGGLSTDTQYF.

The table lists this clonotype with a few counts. The CDR3 region has the DNA TGCGCCAGCAGCCCGGATGGTGTGAACACTGAAGCTTTCTTT. Its protein product is CASSPDGVNTEAFF. This rearrangement joins TRBV5-1 to TRBJ1-1; D ambiguous. Trimming removed 4 bases at V and 0 bases at J, with 10 bases between. Germline CDR1 SGHRS, CDR2 YFSETQ. This CDR3 contains 14 residues.

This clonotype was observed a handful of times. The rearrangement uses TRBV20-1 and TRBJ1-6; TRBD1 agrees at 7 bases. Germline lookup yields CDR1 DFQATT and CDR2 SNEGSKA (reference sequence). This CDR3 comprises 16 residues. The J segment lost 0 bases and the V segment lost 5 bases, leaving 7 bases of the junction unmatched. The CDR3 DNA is TGCAGTGCTCAACAGGGGTCGAGCTCCTATAATTCACCCCTCCACTTT. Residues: CSAQQGSSSYNSPLHF.

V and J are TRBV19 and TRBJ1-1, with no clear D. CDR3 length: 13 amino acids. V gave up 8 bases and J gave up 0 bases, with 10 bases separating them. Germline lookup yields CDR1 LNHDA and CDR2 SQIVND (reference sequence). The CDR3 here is CASSRSLNTEAFF. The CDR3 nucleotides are TGTGCCAGTTCGAGAAGCTTGAACACTGAAGCTTTCTTT.

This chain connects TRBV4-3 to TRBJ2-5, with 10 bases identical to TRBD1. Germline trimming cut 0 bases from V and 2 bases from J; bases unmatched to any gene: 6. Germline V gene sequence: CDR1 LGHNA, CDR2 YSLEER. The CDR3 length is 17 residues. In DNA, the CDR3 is TGCGCCAGCAGCCAAGATGGTAGGGGACAGGGGCAAGAGACCCAGTACTTC. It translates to CASSQDGRGQGQETQYF.